This T cell receptor beta chain emerged from a study of blood T cell repertoires in COVID-19. As for the study in general: Specimens from acute and convalescent COVID-19 originated in the United States, Italy and Spain. T cells, B-cell-depleted T cells, or PBMCs supplied cDNA or gDNA.

As originally analysed: Estimated nucleated cell counts came from reference gene primer amplification. Using immunoSEQ multiplex PCR, the repertoire was profiled, and TCRdb retains in-frame clones only, with some absent. V, J and clone size were drawn from that table, and D and trimming were deduced from the DNA. The sample yields 100,000 to 150,000 clones, 75% to 85% seen once. Germline assignment: CDR1 LNHDA and CDR2 SQIVND (reference sequence). V gave up 6 bases and J gave up 2 bases, with 14 bases separating them. The CDR3 length is 15 residues. The TCR comes from a woman between 45 and 60 years old with acute or convalescent COVID-19. This chain links TRBV19 with TRBJ1-5; D possibly corresponds to TRBD1 (6 bases). The sample consisted of peripheral blood. CDR3 amino acids: CASRKTGDGNQPQHF. The CDR3 coding sequence is TGTGCCAGTAGGAAGACAGGTGACGGCAATCAGCCCCAGCATTTT.